A single sample is the source of the 7 T cell receptor beta chains below, sequenced in a study of blood T cell repertoires in COVID-19 (dated by TCRdb to the early 2020s). To prepare the library, the immunoSEQ multiplex PCR assay was applied. Here the immuneACCESS table is served through TCRdb, limited to in-frame sequences with V and J called. Missing clones are a known gap in these copies; in checked studies unresolved V genes cover under half, and the rest lacks a known reason. Counted in this sample were 200,000 or so clones; approximately 90% of them appeared once. The leading ten clones occupy around 2.7% of the sample. Sequencing was done on a sample of PBMCs or T cells enriched from blood (not recorded which). The origin of the receptors is a woman in her twenties or thirties who had recovered from COVID-19.

The CDR3 region is CASSRASGPPGELFF. The CDR3 DNA follows: TGTGCCAGCAGCAGGGCTAGCGGACCTCCCGGGGAGCTGTTTTTT. This sequence joins TRBV2 and TRBJ2-2; 7 bases are a match to TRBD2. J gave up 6 bases and V 6 bases, and 10 bases lay outside the gene matches. Per the germline V gene, CDR1 is SNHLY and CDR2 is FYNNEI. The CDR3 loop spans 15 amino acids.

The rearrangement links TRBV6-5 to TRBJ1-6, with 9 bases matching TRBD1. The junction had 4 bases not matched to a gene; V was cut back by 0 bases and J by 7 bases. Germline V gene data show CDR1 as MNHEY and CDR2 as SVGAGI. The CDR3 extends over 16 amino acids. The CDR3 protein is CASSYSLDRGNSPLHF. CDR3 nucleotide sequence: TGTGCCAGCAGTTACTCTTTAGACAGGGGGAATTCACCCCTCCACTTT.

This sequence joins TRBV7-3 and TRBJ2-1; TRBD2 matches 9 bases. The CDR3 length is 14 residues. V was pared by 5 bases and J by 4 bases, with 3 bases of the junction left unmatched. Germline V gene lookup returns CDR1 SGHTA and CDR2 FQGTGA. The CDR3 bases are TGTGCCAGCAGCAACAGCGGGGGGTACAATGAGCAGTTCTTC. Translated: CASSNSGGYNEQFF.

J is TRBJ2-1 and V is TRBV9, with D unresolved. This CDR3 has 16 residues. The V end was cut by 0 bases, the J end by 0 bases, with 10 bases between. The germline V gene encodes CDR1 SGDLS and CDR2 YYNGEE. The CDR3: CASSVEADSSYNEQFF. The DNA for the CDR3 is TGTGCCAGCAGCGTAGAGGCGGATAGCTCCTACAATGAGCAGTTCTTC.

This clone was counted a single time. This rearrangement joins TRBV3-1 (or the pseudogene TRBV3-2) to TRBJ2-1; 9 bases agree with TRBD2. Germline lookup yields CDR1 LGHDT and CDR2 YNNKEL (reference sequence). Germline trimming cut 4 bases from V and 0 bases from J; bases unmatched to any gene: 4. This CDR3 has 16 residues. CDR3 region: CASSPYSGGSYNEQFF. In DNA form, the CDR3 reads TGTGCCAGCAGCCCCTATAGCGGGGGCTCCTACAATGAGCAGTTCTTC.

This clone was recorded a few times. The chain combines TRBV7-3 with TRBJ1-6, with TRBD1 matching 9 bases. The trim removed 2 bases at V and 4 bases at J, leaving 0 bases unmatched. There are 15 residues in the CDR3. The germline V gene has CDR1 SGHTA and CDR2 FQGTGA. The CDR3 DNA sequence: TGTGCCAGCAGCTTAGGACAGGGGTATAATTCACCCCTCCACTTT. Translated, it gives CASSLGQGYNSPLHF.

The J gene is TRBJ2-7, the V gene TRBV7-8; 10 bases match TRBD1. This CDR3 comprises 15 residues. Trimming removed 3 bases from V and 6 bases from J; junction bases left unmatched: 8. Germline V gene data show CDR1 as SGHVS and CDR2 as FQNEAQ. CDR3 amino acids: CASSLEGQGRGEQYF. The CDR3 coding sequence is TGTGCCAGCAGCTTGGAGGGACAGGGGAGAGGCGAGCAGTACTTC.